This T cell receptor (beta chain) was sequenced for a study of beta chain features in type 1 diabetes. Overall study context: Sorted cells from all samples, numbering approximately 100 million, were examined.

Trimming took 3 bases from V and 2 from J; bases not matched to a gene: 7. The CDR3 has 16 residues. Germline CDR1 MDHEN, CDR2 SYDVKM. This clone was seen more than once but under ten times. Its antigen is as yet unknown. The study, taken as a whole, reports: A closer apparent resemblance between naive, central memory and Treg TCRB repertoires was seen in patients than in healthy donors. Shorter TCRB CDR3s, moderately but significantly so, were found in Type 1 diabetes patients in all four CD4+ subsets. VDJ junctions from patients with type 1 diabetes contained fewer insertions and more deletions.

Every bit of the isolated RNA underwent reverse transcription, so sequencing read expressed TCRB transcripts. Some clones are missing from TCRdb's copy, which holds only in-frame ones; the method was immunoSEQ multiplex PCR. The table lists about 360,000 clones, roughly 12% of them singletons, with 0.017% in the top ten. The sequence came from a man aged 18 to 29 in good health. The sample consisted of naive CD4+ T cells from blood. The chain combines TRBV28 with TRBJ1-2; TRBD1 matches at 9 bases. CDR3 region: CASSFALGTGNYGYTF. Written as DNA, the CDR3 is TGTGCCAGCAGTTTCGCCCTCGGGACAGGGAACTATGGCTACACCTTC.